These 27 T cell receptor beta chains share one sample of origin, sequenced in a study of blood T cell repertoires in COVID-19. The table came from immunoSEQ multiplex PCR; TCRdb's copy has only in-frame clones and leaves some out. The sample has about 130,000 clones; 81% are singletons. Sequencing was done on a sample of peripheral blood. The receptors were gathered from a woman aged 55-69 years with active or convalescent COVID-19.

The chain links TRBV2 to TRBJ2-5, with 11 nucleotides matching TRBD2. V lost 1 base to trimming and J lost 5 bases; unmatched junction nucleotides: 6. CDR3 length: 16 amino acids. The V gene's germline CDR1 is SNHLY and CDR2 FYNNEI. The CDR3 coding sequence is TGTGCCAGCAGTGAAGAACTAGCGGGGGCAGGGGAGACCCAGTACTTC. This gives the protein CASSEELAGAGETQYF.

This chain's CDR3 is CASTPTGADTQYF. As DNA, the CDR3 is TGCGCCAGCACCCCGACAGGGGCCGATACGCAGTATTTT. This chain uses TRBV5-1 with TRBJ2-3, with 8 bases aligning to TRBD1. This CDR3 is built from 13 residues. Germline loops: CDR1 SGHRS, CDR2 YFSETQ. With 6 bases clipped from V and 6 bases from J, the junction kept 6 bases outside the gene matches. The whole variable domain, remainder taken from reference TRBV5-1 and TRBJ2-3, is KAGVTQTPRYLIKTRGQQVTLSCSPISGHRSVSWYQQTPGQGLQFLFEYFSETQRNKGNFPGRFSGRQFSNSRSEMNVSTLELGDSALYLCASTPTGADTQYFGPGTRLTVL.

The rearrangement joins TRBV9 to TRBJ2-1, with D perhaps matching TRBD2 (5 bases). The V end lost 0 bases, the J end lost 6 bases, and 10 bases lay between the germline ends. CDR1 is SGDLS and CDR2 is YYNGEE in the germline V gene. This CDR3 comprises 14 residues. In nucleotides, the CDR3 is TGTGCCAGCAGCGTAGGAGGTAGCGTCAATGAGCAGTTCTTC. This translates into CASSVGGSVNEQFF.

The chain is built from TRBV28 and TRBJ1-1; D is perhaps TRBD1 (5 bases). Trimming pared 1 base from V and 2 bases from J, leaving 8 bases between. Germline V lookup: CDR1 MDHEN, CDR2 SYDVKM. The CDR3 has 14 residues. Written as DNA, the CDR3 is TGTGCCAGCAGTTTATTCCGGACAAACACTGAAGCTTTCTTT. It yields the protein CASSLFRTNTEAFF.

The sample holds a few counts of this clone. The chain links TRBV19 to TRBJ2-7; 7 nucleotides line up with TRBD2. Germline V CDR1 and CDR2: LNHDA, SQIVND (reference sequence). The CDR3 runs to 14 residues. The trim removed 8 bases at V and 2 bases at J, leaving 9 bases unmatched. The CDR3 loop reads CASSSSGNTYEQYF. CDR3 DNA sequence: TGTGCCAGTTCGTCAAGCGGGAATACCTACGAGCAGTACTTC.

The V gene is TRBV7-2, the J gene TRBJ2-1; 9 bases are a match to TRBD1. V was pared by 4 bases and J by 7 bases, with 14 bases of the junction left unmatched. From germline, CDR1 is SGHTA and CDR2 FQGNSA. CDR3 size: 17 residues. The CDR3 region is CASSSRGTDRGRNEQFF. CDR3 sequence (DNA): TGTGCCAGCAGCTCCCGAGGAACGGACAGGGGAAGGAATGAGCAGTTCTTC. Full variable domain (remainder filled in from reference TRBV7-2 and TRBJ2-1): GAGVSQSPSNKVTEKGKDVELRCDPISGHTALYWYRQSLGQGLEFLIYFQGNSAPDKSGLPSDRFSAERTGGSVSTLTIQRTQQEDSAVYLCASSSRGTDRGRNEQFFGPGTRLTVL.

The chain carries TRBV5-6 and TRBJ1-1; possible D gene TRBD1, 6 bases. This CDR3 region has 13 residues. Trimming took off 5 bases at V and 5 bases at J, with 13 bases between the two ends. Germline loops: CDR1 SGHDT, CDR2 YYEEEE. CDR3 amino acids: CASSNRVSTEAFF. CDR3 DNA: TGTGCCAGCAGTAACAGGGTGTCGACTGAAGCTTTCTTT.

This chain links TRBV28 with TRBJ2-2, with 8 bases that match TRBD1. Trimming took 3 bases from V and 6 from J; bases not matched to a gene: 9. The germline CDR1 and CDR2 sequences are MDHEN and SYDVKM. The CDR3 totals 16 residues. CDR3 coding DNA: TGTGCCAGCAGTTTGCAAGGGCCCAGGGGGCCCGGGGAGCTGTTTTTT. This translates into CASSLQGPRGPGELFF.

This clone was seen more than once but under ten times. The V and J genes are TRBV28 and TRBJ2-1, with no clear D. The germline V gene encodes CDR1 MDHEN and CDR2 SYDVKM. The CDR3 totals 15 residues. With 3 bases removed from V and 1 base from J, the gap between germline ends came to 10 bases. The CDR3 region is CASSFPTVSYNEQFF. The CDR3 nucleotides read TGTGCCAGCAGTTTCCCCACAGTTTCCTACAATGAGCAGTTCTTC.

The chain joins TRBV7-9 to TRBJ1-4; 7 nucleotides agree with TRBD1. Germline values: CDR1 SEHNR, CDR2 FQNEAQ (reference sequence). The length of the CDR3 is 12 residues. The trim removed 1 base at V and 13 bases at J, leaving 3 bases unmatched. This CDR3 is CASSLGAGGLFF. DNA of the CDR3: TGTGCCAGCAGCTTAGGGGCAGGGGGACTGTTTTTT. The full variable domain, with the rest looked up from reference TRBV7-9 and TRBJ1-4, is DTGVSQNPRHKITKRGQNVTFRCDPISEHNRLYWYRQTLGQGPEFLTYFQNEAQLEKSRLLSDRFSAERPKGSFSTLEIQRTEQGDSAMYLCASSLGAGGLFFGSGTQLSVL.

The rearrangement joins TRBV29-1 to TRBJ1-2, with D perhaps TRBD1 (5 bases). The V end was cut by 4 bases, the J end by 6 bases, with 12 bases between. The V gene's germline CDR1 is SQVTM and CDR2 ANQGSEA. The CDR3 is made up of 12 amino acids. The CDR3 DNA follows: TGCAGCGTTGGGTCTCAGGGTAATGGCTACACCTTC. The encoded protein is CSVGSQGNGYTF.

This sequence joins TRBV7-6 and TRBJ2-3; the match to TRBD1 covers 10 bases. CDR1 is SGHVS, CDR2 FNYEAQ, per germline. Germline trimming cut 3 bases from V and 6 bases from J; bases unmatched to any gene: 12. The CDR3 has 17 residues. The CDR3 protein is CASSFGTGTGAGDTQYF. CDR3 DNA: TGTGCCAGCAGCTTCGGGACCGGGACAGGGGCTGGGGATACGCAGTATTTT.

The gene calls are TRBV4-1 and TRBJ2-6; D is undetermined. V was cut by 4 bases and J by 3 bases, with 10 bases left in between. The CDR3 extends over 15 amino acids. Germline CDR1 MGHRA, CDR2 YSYEKL. The CDR3 sequence: CASSPPVRGANVLTF. CDR3 DNA sequence: TGCGCCAGCAGCCCTCCGGTACGTGGGGCCAACGTCCTGACTTTC.

The V call is TRBV28, the J call TRBJ1-4, with D perhaps matching TRBD1 (6 bases). Trimming pared 7 bases from V and 8 bases from J, leaving 17 bases between. The CDR3 consists of 14 residues. Germline assignment: CDR1 MDHEN and CDR2 SYDVKM. The CDR3 DNA sequence: TGTGCCAGCACGAGGGGGGGTCAACGGGAAAAACTGTTTTTT. It translates to CASTRGGQREKLFF. The full variable domain, rest sourced from reference TRBV28 and TRBJ1-4, is DVKVTQSSRYLVKRTGEKVFLECVQDMDHENMFWYRQDPGLGLRLIYFSYDVKMKEKGDIPEGYSVSREKKERFSLILESASTNQTSMYLCASTRGGQREKLFFGSGTQLSVL.

The genes are TRBV5-6 and TRBJ1-2; 8 bases map to TRBD1. In germline, CDR1 is SGHDT, CDR2 YYEEEE. After removal of 4 bases from V and 3 bases from J, the junction contained 11 bases not matched to a gene. This CDR3 is 16 amino acids long. CDR3 sequence reads: CASSIGQGKVYYGYTF. Written as DNA, the CDR3 is TGTGCCAGCAGCATTGGACAGGGCAAGGTCTACTATGGCTACACCTTC.

The chain combines TRBV11-2 with TRBJ2-5; D call uncertain. The germline CDR1 and CDR2 sequences are SGHAT and FQNNGV. V dropped 2 bases and J dropped 3 bases, with 16 bases sitting between them. This CDR3 contains 16 residues. CDR3 in amino acids: CASSLIPDSIKETQYF. CDR3 sequence (DNA): TGTGCCAGCAGCTTAATTCCAGATAGCATAAAAGAGACCCAGTACTTC. Drawing the rest from reference TRBV11-2 and TRBJ2-5, the complete variable domain is EAGVAQSPRYKIIEKRQSVAFWCNPISGHATLYWYQQILGQGPKLLIQFQNNGVVDDSQLPKDRFSAERLKGVDSTLKIQPAKLEDSAVYLCASSLIPDSIKETQYFGPGTRLLVL.

Notes on this clone: A read error may explain this, as a much larger clone is one base away. Other DNA variants within this sample encode the same CDR3. J is TRBJ1-1 and V is TRBV7-9, with 10 bases aligning to TRBD1. Germline CDR1 and CDR2: SEHNR and FQNEAQ (reference sequence). The CDR3 totals 14 residues. The V segment lost 7 bases and the J segment 4 bases; nucleotides outside the gene matches: 6. CDR3 sequence: CASIKGQGGTEAFF. DNA for the CDR3: TGTGCCAGCATTAAAGGACAGGGGGGCACTGAAGCTTTCTTT.

The chain couples TRBV5-1 to TRBJ2-1; D uncertain. Germline values: CDR1 SGHRS, CDR2 YFSETQ. Trimming cost V 2 bases and J 10 bases, with 10 bases left between them. There are 12 residues in the CDR3. This CDR3 reads CASSLVLQEQFF. The CDR3 bases are TGCGCCAGCAGCTTAGTGCTCCAGGAGCAGTTCTTC.

This CDR3 reads CASSQDGLAGGFTDTQYF. CDR3 DNA sequence: TGCGCCAGCAGCCAAGATGGACTAGCGGGGGGTTTTACAGATACGCAGTATTTT. V is TRBV4-1 and J is TRBJ2-3; 14 bases line up with TRBD2. J was trimmed by 3 bases and V by 0 bases; bases with no gene match: 5. The CDR3 has 18 amino acids. Germline loops: CDR1 MGHRA, CDR2 YSYEKL.

The chain joins TRBV10-3 to TRBJ2-1; the D gene is possibly TRBD2 (6 bases). There are 14 residues in the CDR3. CDR1 is ENHRY, CDR2 SYGVKD, per germline. The V end was cut by 0 bases, the J end by 5 bases, with 8 bases between. CDR3 sequence: CAISESGGNNEQFF. CDR3 nucleotides: TGTGCCATCAGTGAGTCGGGAGGTAACAATGAGCAGTTCTTC.

This chain connects TRBV7-9 to TRBJ2-5; D is perhaps TRBD2 (5 bases). Trimming stripped 2 bases from V and 4 bases from J, with 8 bases between. Germline V gives CDR1 SEHNR, CDR2 FQNEAQ (reference sequence). This CDR3 is 13 amino acids long. The CDR3 DNA is TGTGCCAGCAGCTTATTCGGAGGAGAGACCCAGTACTTC. Translated, it gives CASSLFGGETQYF.

This chain links TRBV6-1 with TRBJ1-2; D remains unclear. Germline values: CDR1 MNHNS, CDR2 SASEGT. The CDR3 has 16 amino acids. V was shortened by 1 base and J by 0 bases, with 12 bases between the two germline ends. CDR3 coding DNA: TGTGCCAGCAGTGAAGTTGGCTGGGCCGCTAACTATGGCTACACCTTC. As protein: CASSEVGWAANYGYTF.

This chain links TRBV7-8 with TRBJ1-2; TRBD1 aligns across 9 bases. Germline V gene sequence: CDR1 SGHVS, CDR2 FQNEAQ. The CDR3 is 14 amino acids. V trimming: 3 bases; J trimming: 9 bases; junction bases outside the gene matches: 8. CDR3 nucleotide sequence: TGTGCCAGCAGCTTTGGAACAGGGGGCGAAAGCTACACCTTC. Protein product: CASSFGTGGESYTF.

This clone is a singleton in its sample. CDR3 coding DNA: TGTGCCAGCAGCACCGCTCTTAGCGCTGGCTACACCTTC. Protein product: CASSTALSAGYTF. The chain is built from TRBV28 and TRBJ1-2; D gene ambiguous. The V end was cut by 6 bases, the J end by 7 bases, with 15 bases between. The CDR3 loop spans 13 amino acids. Looked up from germline, CDR1 is MDHEN and CDR2 is SYDVKM.

V is TRBV5-5 and J is TRBJ2-3; 8 nucleotides agree with TRBD2. CDR3 length: 19 amino acids. V dropped 2 bases and J dropped 1; count of bases not matched to a gene: 15. The V gene's germline CDR1 is SGHKS and CDR2 YYEKEE (reference sequence). This chain's CDR3 is CASSLRGLRAAGGTDTQYF. DNA for the CDR3: TGTGCCAGCAGCTTAAGGGGGTTAAGGGCAGCGGGGGGCACAGATACGCAGTATTTT. The full variable domain, with the rest looked up from reference TRBV5-5 and TRBJ2-3, is DAGVTQSPTHLIKTRGQQVTLRCSPISGHKSVSWYQQVLGQGPQFIFQYYEKEERGRGNFPDRFSARQFPNYSSELNVNALLLGDSALYLCASSLRGLRAAGGTDTQYFGPGTRLTVL.

This chain connects TRBV6-5 to TRBJ2-2; D not resolved. Germline V gives CDR1 MNHEY, CDR2 SVGAGI. This CDR3 contains 11 residues. V lost 6 bases to trimming and J lost 6 bases, with 5 bases between them. CDR3 region: CASSTSGELFF. The CDR3 DNA sequence: TGTGCCAGCAGCACATCCGGGGAGCTGTTTTTT.

This chain joins TRBV7-9 and TRBJ2-3, with a weak D call TRBD1 (5 bases). V was cut by 2 bases and J by 0 bases, with 9 bases left in between. The CDR3 consists of 15 residues. Germline CDR1 is SEHNR and CDR2 is FQNEAQ (reference sequence). This CDR3 reads CASSLRDRSTDTQYF. The CDR3 DNA is TGTGCCAGCAGCTTACGAGACAGAAGCACAGATACGCAGTATTTT.